This T cell receptor (beta chain) was recorded in a study of cytomegalovirus exposure and HLA in healthy donors. This clone was counted a few times. Use of 60 Vbeta and 13 Jbeta primers characterized the PCR. TCRdb keeps only in-frame clones here, not all; method: immunoSEQ multiplex PCR. Of 110,000 to 150,000 clones in the sample, around 75% were seen once. The CDR3 spans 15 residues. Germline V gives CDR1 LNHDA, CDR2 SQIVND (reference sequence). V shed 5 bases and J 1 base; nucleotides not matched to a gene: 7. The V gene is TRBV19, the J gene TRBJ2-7, with 8 bases aligning to TRBD2. The TCR originated in a female donor in good health and CMV-seronegative. The sample consisted of PBMCs. The CDR3 nucleotides are TGTGCCAGTAGTGCTCCCGGACTAGCTTCCTACGAGCAGTACTTC. This gives the protein CASSAPGLASYEQYF.